This T cell receptor beta chain was obtained from a study of early T cells in non-severe SARS-CoV-2 infection (dated by TCRdb to the early 2020s). As for the study more broadly: Because TCR sequencing was done on bulk RNA from unsorted whole blood, the alpha and beta chains could not be paired.

Results and caveats for the whole study, not just this receptor: VDJdb matching was skewed toward anti-spike CD8 responses, so virus-specific expansions were likely underestimated and private and CD4 specificities were missed.

A case-control design nested within a healthcare worker cohort in London, UK, was used, with weekly nasopharyngeal swab PCR tests and blood sampling performed. Healthcare workers were recruited between 23 and 31 March 2020, during the week of the UK lockdown, and were followed weekly for up to roughly 15 weeks. The sample holds many counts of this clonotype. This clone's antigen is unknown. No quality values exist for individual bases; no much larger clone is one base distant. Library preparation used 5' RACE. The listed sequencing device is NextSeq 500. In the TCR library protocol, unique molecular identifiers were attached to individual cDNA molecules to correct for PCR bias and sequencing error. Both TCR alpha and beta chains were sequenced, and tight co-correlation was observed between alpha and beta sequence abundances in each sample. The authors processed their data as follows. Decombinator V4 was used to perform V gene, J gene and CDR3 annotation of TCR sequences. TCRs were defined as expanded if a significant change between any two time points was detected under a Poisson model with p below 0.0001. Abundances of TCRs were expressed as counts per million after normalisation to the total number of TCRs sequenced in each sample. MAIT TCRs were defined by TRAV1-2 paired with TRAJ12, TRAJ20 or TRAJ33, and iNKT TCRs by TRAV10 paired with TRAJ18. VDJdb, accessed 1 November 2021, was searched for CMV, EBV and SARS-CoV-2 annotated TCRs, excluding TCRs annotated for multiple antigens. The public sequencing data were trimmed at Q25 with fastp and processed into clonotypes with MiXCR by TCRdb, which kept only in-frame beta chains. Every distinct CDR3 protein forms one entry, paired with its most common genes and DNA. The V and J calls here are based on TCRdb, not the publication. The sample yields tens of thousands of distinct CDR3 sequences; over 9% were counted once. Less than 2% of the sample belongs to the ten largest clones.

The CDR3 measures 15 amino acids from cysteine to phenylalanine. Only CDR3 DNA is held: 45 bases, read in frame from base 1. Trimming costs V 5 bases and J 1 base, and their ends lie 14 bases apart. CDR1 and CDR2 (MNHNY, SVGAGI) derive from the germline V gene (reference sequence). The source is an adult who was a healthcare worker with PCR-confirmed SARS-CoV-2 infection or an uninfected control (not recorded which). The sequenced material came from whole blood. The rearrangement joined TRBV6-6 to TRBJ2-5; possibly the D gene is TRBD2, per 6 matching bases. This receptor carries the CDR3 CASSAPGLSQETQYF. Read as DNA, the sequence is TGTGCCAGCAGTGCGCCGGGACTGAGCCAAGAGACCCAGTACTTC.